Listed here are 20 T cell receptor beta chains from one sample, sequenced in a study of T cells in Graves' hyperthyroidism and ophthalmopathy (dated by TCRdb to about 2019). Library preparation was by multiplex PCR. Sequencing was performed on an Illumina HiSeq 2000. The TCR beta CDR3 regions were amplified from the RNA transcripts. A first-round RT-PCR of the TCR CDR3 used the HTBI primer set with the Qiagen OneStep RT-PCR kit. TCRdb redid the processing of the public reads, applying fastp at Q25 and MiXCR, and retained in-frame beta chains. Here each entry gathers all rows of one CDR3 protein and keeps the most common genes and DNA. The sample data list roughly 740,000 distinct CDR3 sequences, and around 15% of these were observed just once. The ten largest clones represent around 7.7% of the sample. Source material: blood. These receptors were collected from a young man with Graves' hyperthyroidism.

This clonotype was seen many times. V and J are TRBV30 and TRBJ1-1; D is unresolved. The germline V and J ends were trimmed by 2 bases and 2 bases, with 12 bases remaining between them. Looked up from germline, CDR1 is GTSNPN and CDR2 is SVGIG (reference sequence). The CDR3 totals 14 residues. CDR3 in amino acids: CAWSTSYSNTEAFF. In DNA form, the CDR3 reads TGTGCCTGGAGTACGTCCTACAGCAACACTGAAGCTTTCTTT. The full variable domain, completed using reference TRBV30 and TRBJ1-1, is SQTIHQWPATLVQPVGSPLSLECTVEGTSNPNLYWYRQAAGRGLQLLFYSVGIGQISSEVPQNLSASRPQDRQFILSSKKLLLSDSGFYLCAWSTSYSNTEAFFGQGTRLTVV.

This clonotype was recorded at least ten times. The gene calls are TRBV20-1 and TRBJ1-1, with 8 bases fitting TRBD1. Trimming at V came to 5 bases and at J to 4 bases, leaving 3 bases not matched to a gene. Germline-derived CDR1 and CDR2 are DFQATT and SNEGSKA (reference sequence). This CDR3 is 12 amino acids long. The CDR3 coding sequence is TGCAGTGCTGCAGGGGGCGTCACTGAAGCTTTCTTT. The encoded protein is CSAAGGVTEAFF.

Many counts were recorded for this clonotype. This chain joins TRBV29-1 and TRBJ1-1; D is unresolved. V lost 4 bases to trimming and J lost 0 bases, with 6 bases between them. CDR1 and CDR2 (germline): SQVTM, ANQGSEA. The CDR3 consists of 12 residues. The CDR3 protein is CSVVLVNTEAFF. DNA of the CDR3: TGCAGCGTTGTTCTGGTGAACACTGAAGCTTTCTTT.

Many counts were recorded for this clonotype. The rearrangement joins TRBV2 to TRBJ2-4, with no clear D. CDR3 length equals 13 residues. Germline CDR1 and CDR2: SNHLY and FYNNEI. V was trimmed by 7 bases and J by 1 base, leaving 8 bases between them. The CDR3 spells CASMSRAKNIQYF. The CDR3 DNA is TGTGCCAGCATGTCCCGCGCCAAAAACATTCAGTACTTC.

There are many counts of this clonotype. The chain has TRBV7-3 and TRBJ2-5; TRBD1 agrees at 9 bases. Per germline, CDR1 SGHTA and CDR2 FQGTGA. J was trimmed by 4 bases and V by 4 bases; bases with no gene match: 7. This CDR3 spans 15 amino acids. CDR3 protein: CASSSYGTGTETQYF. CDR3 nucleotide sequence: TGTGCCAGCAGCTCATACGGGACAGGGACAGAGACCCAGTACTTC.

The sample holds many counts of this clonotype. The V call is TRBV24-1, the J call TRBJ2-1, with no clear D. Germline values: CDR1 KGHDR, CDR2 SFDVKD. There are 14 residues in the CDR3. With 3 bases removed from V and 3 bases from J, the gap between germline ends came to 8 bases. Here the CDR3 reads CATSDEDVYNEQFF. For the CDR3, the DNA is TGTGCCACCAGTGATGAAGACGTCTACAATGAGCAGTTCTTC.

This clonotype was counted at least ten times. V and J are TRBV28 and TRBJ2-7, with 9 bases identical to TRBD1. The CDR3 is made up of 14 amino acids. Germline V gene lookup returns CDR1 MDHEN and CDR2 SYDVKM. Trimming removed 5 bases from V and 4 bases from J; junction bases left unmatched: 6. The DNA of the CDR3 is TGTGCCAGCAGTACTCGGGACAGGGATTACGAGCAGTACTTC. Translating it yields CASSTRDRDYEQYF.

This clonotype showed up just a few times. The rearrangement joins TRBV5-1 to TRBJ2-1; 11 bases align to TRBD2. From germline, CDR1 is SGHRS and CDR2 YFSETQ. Germline trimming cut 4 bases from V and 4 bases from J; bases unmatched to any gene: 7. This CDR3 region has 16 residues. The chain's CDR3 is CASSQTGLAGYNEQFF. DNA of the CDR3: TGCGCCAGCAGCCAAACCGGACTAGCGGGTTACAATGAGCAGTTCTTC.

The genes are TRBV24-1 and TRBJ1-1, with D possibly being TRBD1 (5 bases). The CDR3 is 16 residues long. Germline V lookup: CDR1 KGHDR, CDR2 SFDVKD. Between the trimmed V and J ends, which lost 7 bases and 0 bases, there was a span of 17 bases. CDR3 DNA sequence: TGTGCCACCAGCAGCGGGCCTCGGGGGTTGAACACTGAAGCTTTCTTT. Translating gives CATSSGPRGLNTEAFF.

The chain joins TRBV5-1 to TRBJ2-5; D perhaps matches TRBD1 (6 bases). Germline V gene data show CDR1 as SGHRS and CDR2 as YFSETQ. V lost 4 bases to trimming and J lost 4 bases, with 17 bases between them. The CDR3 extends over 15 amino acids. The CDR3 region has the DNA TGCGCCAGCAGCCCGCAGGGGAATGGAATAGAGACCCAGTACTTC. It specifies CASSPQGNGIETQYF.

As regards this clonotype: A much larger clone is a single base away; this may be a read error. This chain links TRBV19 with TRBJ2-7; 9 bases agree with TRBD1. V lost 10 bases to trimming and J lost 4 bases; unmatched junction nucleotides: 5. Germline CDR1 reads LNHDA; CDR2 reads SQIVND (reference sequence). This CDR3 is 12 amino acids long. The CDR3 bases are TGTGCCACCGGGACAGGGCTTTACGAGCAGTACTTC. It encodes CATGTGLYEQYF. The entire variable domain, with the rest obtained from reference TRBV19 and TRBJ2-7, is as follows: DGGITQSPKYLFRKEGQNVTLSCEQNLNHDAMYWYRQDPGQGLRLIYYSQIVNDFQKGDIAEGYSVSREKKESFPLTVTSAQKNPTAFYLCATGTGLYEQYFGPGTRLTVT.

The table lists this clonotype with many counts. V gene TRBV20-1 combines with J gene TRBJ2-7; 12 positions match TRBD2. Germline V CDR1 and CDR2: DFQATT, SNEGSKA (reference sequence). The V gene end was trimmed by 6 bases and the J gene end by 4 bases; junction bases not matched to a gene: 7. The CDR3 totals 14 residues. CDR3 in amino acids: CSAYPSGRAYEQYF. DNA of the CDR3: TGCAGTGCGTATCCTAGCGGGAGGGCTTACGAGCAGTACTTC.

This clonotype was detected many times. The V call is TRBV20-1, the J call TRBJ1-1; 8 nucleotides line up with TRBD1. CDR3 length: 14 amino acids. Germline lookup yields CDR1 DFQATT and CDR2 SNEGSKA (reference sequence). J was trimmed by 4 bases and V by 0 bases; bases with no gene match: 4. The CDR3 sequence: CSAREDRAGTEAFF. The CDR3 DNA is TGCAGTGCTAGAGAGGACAGGGCTGGCACTGAAGCTTTCTTT.

This clonotype has ten or more counts. The chain has TRBV11-2 and TRBJ2-1, with 9 bases that match TRBD1. This CDR3 has 16 amino acids. Germline-derived CDR1 and CDR2 are SGHAT and FQNNGV. V was pared by 5 bases and J by 2 bases, with 7 bases of the junction left unmatched. CDR3 sequence (DNA): TGTGCCAGCAGCGACTTCGGACAGGGGACCTACAATGAGCAGTTCTTC. Protein: CASSDFGQGTYNEQFF.

Ten or more counts support this clonotype. This chain uses TRBV28 with TRBJ2-1, with D uncertain. Trimming stripped 5 bases from V and 4 bases from J, with 12 bases between. The V gene's germline CDR1 is MDHEN and CDR2 SYDVKM. The CDR3 sequence is 14 residues long. CDR3 coding DNA: TGTGCCAGCAGTCCCCCAAGGGATTACAATGAGCAGTTCTTC. Protein sequence: CASSPPRDYNEQFF.

This clonotype was picked up many times. The chain employs TRBV6-1 and TRBJ2-3, with D unclear. Per germline, CDR1 MNHNS and CDR2 SASEGT. V lost 5 bases to trimming and J lost 0 bases, with 9 bases between them. This CDR3 has 14 residues. The CDR3 DNA is TGTGCCAGCAGTCAGACACTTAGCACAGATACGCAGTATTTT. It codes for CASSQTLSTDTQYF.

This clonotype was counted only a few times. The chain is built from TRBV2 and TRBJ1-6; TRBD1 might be the D (6 bases). Germline V lookup: CDR1 SNHLY, CDR2 FYNNEI. With 6 bases removed from V and 3 bases from J, the gap between germline ends came to 12 bases. The CDR3 is made up of 15 amino acids. In DNA, the CDR3 is TGTGCCAGCAGGGACAGCCATGGCTATAATTCACCCCTCCACTTT. Encoded protein: CASRDSHGYNSPLHF.

CDR3 sequence reads: CASSESGTSLYEQYF. The CDR3 bases are TGTGCCAGCAGTGAATCCGGGACTAGCCTCTACGAGCAGTACTTC. The rearrangement joins TRBV2 to TRBJ2-7; 9 positions agree with TRBD2. Germline CDR1 is SNHLY and CDR2 is FYNNEI. V dropped 2 bases and J dropped 3; count of bases not matched to a gene: 5. The CDR3 is 15 residues long.

This clonotype was recorded a few times. This rearrangement joins TRBV20-1 to TRBJ2-1; possibly TRBD1 for D (6 bases). Germline V CDR1 and CDR2: DFQATT, SNEGSKA (reference sequence). V lost 4 bases and J 5 bases, leaving 12 bases between the germline ends. The CDR3 is 13 residues long. The CDR3 reads CSATRQVNNEQFF. CDR3 sequence (DNA): TGCAGTGCTACCCGACAGGTTAACAATGAGCAGTTCTTC.

This clonotype was found a few times. The V gene is TRBV15, the J gene TRBJ1-3; D call uncertain. Looked up from germline, CDR1 is LNHNV and CDR2 is YYDKDF (reference sequence). This CDR3 comprises 14 residues. Trimming cost V 4 bases and J 0 bases, with 7 bases left between them. The chain's CDR3 is CATSTGYSGNTIYF. The CDR3 DNA reads TGTGCCACCAGCACAGGATACTCTGGAAACACCATATATTTT.